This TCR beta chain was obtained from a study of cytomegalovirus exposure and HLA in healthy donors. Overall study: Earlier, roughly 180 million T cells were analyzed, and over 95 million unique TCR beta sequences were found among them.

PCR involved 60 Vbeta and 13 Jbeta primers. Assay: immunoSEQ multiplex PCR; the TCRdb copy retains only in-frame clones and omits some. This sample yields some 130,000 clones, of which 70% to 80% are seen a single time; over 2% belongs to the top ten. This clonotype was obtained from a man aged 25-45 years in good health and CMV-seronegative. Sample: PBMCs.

Here the CDR3 reads CASSSNYHSYNEQFF. CDR3 nucleotide sequence: TGTGCCAGCAGCTCTAACTATCACTCCTACAATGAGCAGTTCTTC. The gene calls are TRBV11-2 and TRBJ2-1; no firm D call. This CDR3 is built from 15 residues. In germline, CDR1 is SGHAT, CDR2 FQNNGV. The V gene lost 4 bases and the J gene lost 0 bases, with 10 bases spanning the gap.